The 7 T cell receptor beta chains in this list originate from one sample, sequenced in a study of Graves' ophthalmopathy and Graves' hyperthyroidism. RNA served as the template for amplifying TCR beta CDR3 regions. Following a first-round RT-PCR that used HTBI primers, a second-round multiplex PCR was carried out. TCRdb called the multiplex PCR reads again in MiXCR, with one record for every CDR3 protein. The data show 200,000 to 250,000 distinct CDR3 sequences, 20% to 25% seen once. Sequenced: peripheral blood. Receptors originate from a woman in her forties or fifties with Graves' ophthalmopathy.

The rearrangement uses TRBV12-5 and TRBJ2-7, with TRBD2 as a possible D gene (6 bases). The CDR3 length is 16 residues. CDR1 is LGHNT, CDR2 FRNRAP, per germline. The V end was cut by 0 bases, the J end by 3 bases, with 15 bases between. CDR3 DNA: TGTGCTAGTGGTTTGGTACTGGATGGGACTTTCTACGAGCAGTACTTC. Translating gives CASGLVLDGTFYEQYF.

Many counts were recorded for this clonotype. DNA for the CDR3: TGTGCCAGCAGCTATAATTCGAACACTGAAGCTTTCTTT. Translated: CASSYNSNTEAFF. The chain carries TRBV6-5 and TRBJ1-1; D gene uncertain. CDR3 length: 13 residues. V was shortened by 6 bases and J by 1 base, with 9 bases between the two germline ends. Germline V lookup: CDR1 MNHEY, CDR2 SVGAGI.

J is TRBJ2-5 and V is TRBV12-5; a weak D match, TRBD2 (6 bases). This CDR3 region has 14 residues. From germline, CDR1 is LGHNT and CDR2 FRNRAP. Trimming cost V 5 bases and J 7 bases, with 17 bases left between them. The CDR3 coding sequence is TGTGCTAGTGGTGGGCAACTAGCTACAGGGACCCAGTACTTC. This translates into CASGGQLATGTQYF. The full variable domain, its missing parts supplied by reference TRBV12-5 and TRBJ2-5, is DARVTQTPRHKVTEMGQEVTMRCQPILGHNTVFWYRQTMMQGLELLAYFRNRAPLDDSGMPKDRFSAEMPDATLATLKIQPSEPRDSAVYFCASGGQLATGTQYFGPGTRLLVL.

This clonotype showed up many times. This rearrangement joins TRBV20-1 to TRBJ1-5; D gene ambiguous. Germline V lookup: CDR1 DFQATT, CDR2 SNEGSKA (reference sequence). The CDR3 spans 15 residues. V was trimmed by 0 bases and J by 1 base, leaving 10 bases between them. CDR3 sequence: CSARDPNRSNQPQHF. In DNA, the CDR3 is TGCAGTGCTAGAGACCCGAATAGGAGCAATCAGCCCCAGCATTTT.

This clonotype was recorded at least ten times. V and J are TRBV28 and TRBJ2-7; D perhaps matches TRBD1 (6 bases). This CDR3 region has 14 residues. Germline values: CDR1 MDHEN, CDR2 SYDVKM. Trimming removed 5 bases at V and 1 base at J, with 12 bases between. The CDR3 reads CASSPYRESYEQYF. The CDR3 DNA reads TGTGCCAGCAGTCCATACAGGGAGTCCTACGAGCAGTACTTC. The full variable domain, with the rest looked up from reference TRBV28 and TRBJ2-7, is DVKVTQSSRYLVKRTGEKVFLECVQDMDHENMFWYRQDPGLGLRLIYFSYDVKMKEKGDIPEGYSVSREKKERFSLILESASTNQTSMYLCASSPYRESYEQYFGPGTRLTVT.

This clonotype showed up many times. V and J are TRBV28 and TRBJ1-2; D is possibly TRBD1 (6 bases). Germline-derived CDR1 and CDR2 are MDHEN and SYDVKM. CDR3 length: 14 residues. V was shortened by 6 bases and J by 5 bases, with 16 bases between the two germline ends. The CDR3 DNA follows: TGTGCCAGCAGGGGGGAAAACAGGGTTTATGGCTACACCTTC. Protein: CASRGENRVYGYTF.

This clonotype occurred many times. V and J are TRBV6-1 and TRBJ2-7; D is unresolved. Trimming pared 0 bases from V and 4 bases from J, leaving 4 bases between. The CDR3 has 12 amino acids. Germline CDR1 reads MNHNS; CDR2 reads SASEGT. As DNA, the CDR3 is TGTGCCAGCAGTGAAGCGAGGTACGAGCAGTACTTC. Translating it yields CASSEARYEQYF.